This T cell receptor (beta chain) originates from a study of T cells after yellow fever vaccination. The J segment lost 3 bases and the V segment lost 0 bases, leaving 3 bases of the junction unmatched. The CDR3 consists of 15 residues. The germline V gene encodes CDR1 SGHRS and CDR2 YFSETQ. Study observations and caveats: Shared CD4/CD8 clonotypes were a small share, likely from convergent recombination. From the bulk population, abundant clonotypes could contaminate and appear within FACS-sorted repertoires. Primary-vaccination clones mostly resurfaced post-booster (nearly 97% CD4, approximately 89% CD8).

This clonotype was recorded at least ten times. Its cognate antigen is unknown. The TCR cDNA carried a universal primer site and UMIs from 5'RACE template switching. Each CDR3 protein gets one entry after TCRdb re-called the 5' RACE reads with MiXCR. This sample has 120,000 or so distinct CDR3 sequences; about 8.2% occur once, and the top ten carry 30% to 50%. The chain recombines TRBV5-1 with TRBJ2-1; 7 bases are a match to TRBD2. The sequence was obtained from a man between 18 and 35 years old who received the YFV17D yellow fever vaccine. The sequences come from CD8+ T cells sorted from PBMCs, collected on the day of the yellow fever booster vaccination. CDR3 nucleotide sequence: TGCGCCAGCAGCTTGGACGGGGGGAACTACAATGAGCAGTTCTTC. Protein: CASSLDGGNYNEQFF.